Below are 26 T cell receptor beta chains sequenced from a single sample in a study of blood T cells in healthy people across ages. For the second PCR, which ran for about 7 to 11 cycles, a sample-barcoded 5' primer and a J-beta primer mix were used. In TCRdb, the 5' RACE reads were re-called with MiXCR into one record per CDR3 protein. The sample contains 800,000 or so distinct CDR3 sequences, roughly 25% of which appear only once. The same data also went into a second study, on T cells of mothers and their children.

The sequenced sample was blood. The receptors derive from a boy between 10 and 17 years old in good health.

V is TRBV7-9 and J is TRBJ2-5, with D perhaps matching TRBD2 (6 bases). Trimming took off 1 base at V and 4 bases at J, with 10 bases between the two ends. Germline CDR1 and CDR2: SEHNR and FQNEAQ (reference sequence). The CDR3 runs 14 residues. The CDR3 coding sequence is TGTGCCAGCAGCTTAGGTTCCGGGGGAGAGACCCAGTACTTC. Its protein product is CASSLGSGGETQYF.

This clonotype turned up a few times. V usage is TRBV14 and J usage is TRBJ2-1; TRBD2 aligns across 13 bases. The V and J ends lost 0 bases and 6 bases, in that order; junction bases with no gene match: 8. Germline V lookup: CDR1 SGHDN, CDR2 FVKESK. The CDR3 length is 18 residues. The CDR3 DNA follows: TGTGCCAGCAGCCAAGATCTACTAGCGGGGGGGCTCGGCAATGAGCAGTTCTTC. Protein product: CASSQDLLAGGLGNEQFF.

At least ten counts were recorded for this clonotype. This sequence joins TRBV29-1 and TRBJ1-4; TRBD1 matches at 10 bases. Germline CDR1 and CDR2: SQVTM and ANQGSEA. V lost 0 bases, J lost 8 bases, and 6 bases stayed unmatched. This CDR3 contains 15 residues. The CDR3 DNA sequence: TGCAGCGTTGAAGATTACGGGACAGGGGACGAAAAACTGTTTTTT. It encodes CSVEDYGTGDEKLFF.

The genes are TRBV20-1 and TRBJ2-5; D ambiguous. Trimming took off 0 bases at V and 5 bases at J, with 10 bases between the two ends. The CDR3 consists of 13 residues. Germline V gene data show CDR1 as DFQATT and CDR2 as SNEGSKA (reference sequence). CDR3 DNA: TGCAGTGCTAGAGACCCGTTTAGGGAGACCCAGTACTTC. It encodes CSARDPFRETQYF.

The chain is built from TRBV20-1 and TRBJ2-1; no clear D. The J call is uncertain, as TRBJ2-7 better fits the DNA end. The CDR3 sequence is 13 residues long. The germline V gene encodes CDR1 DFQATT and CDR2 SNEGSKA (reference sequence). The CDR3 bases are TGCAGTGCTAGAGGAATAGTAGGATACGAGCAGTACTTC. Translation: CSARGIVGYEQYF.

The chain employs TRBV3-1 and TRBJ2-5; 8 bases line up with TRBD2. The DNA end lines up better with TRBJ2-1; the J call may be wrong. This CDR3 comprises 12 residues. Germline V CDR1 and CDR2: LGHDT, YNNKEL (reference sequence). As DNA, the CDR3 is TGTGCCAGCAGCCAAACTAGCGGAGAGCAGTTCTTC. This translates into CASSQTSGEQFF.

This clonotype turned up a few times. The DNA of the CDR3 is TGTGCCAGCAGTTTTTGGGGGAGCGACACTGAAGCTTTCTTT. Amino acids: CASSFWGSDTEAFF. The chain carries TRBV12-3 or TRBV12-4 and TRBJ1-1; a possible D gene is TRBD1 (5 bases). The CDR3 contains 14 residues. The V and J ends lost 3 bases and 3 bases respectively, with 11 bases between them.

This clonotype showed up many times. This rearrangement joins TRBV4-3 to TRBJ1-4; 7 nucleotides match TRBD1. With 3 bases clipped from V and 7 bases from J, the junction kept 8 bases outside the gene matches. CDR1 is LGHNA and CDR2 is YSLEER in the germline V gene. The length of the CDR3 is 15 residues. CDR3 sequence: CASSQAGGSSEKLFF. The CDR3 nucleotides read TGCGCCAGCAGCCAGGCAGGGGGATCGAGTGAAAAACTGTTTTTT.

For this clonotype: Germline and junction disagree at one end, which may indicate a read error. The V and J genes are TRBV10-3 and TRBJ1-5; a possible D gene is TRBD1 (5 bases). The CDR3 has 13 residues. Germline V gives CDR1 ENHRY, CDR2 SYGVKD. The CDR3 spells CAISEGQGQTQHF. The CDR3 region has the DNA TGTGCCATCAGTGAAGGGCAGGGTCAGACCCAGCATTTT.

This clonotype was observed a handful of times. The gene calls are TRBV10-3 and TRBJ2-7; tentatively, D is TRBD2 (5 bases). Trimming took 0 bases from V and 2 from J, leaving 8 bases between them. Germline lookup yields CDR1 ENHRY and CDR2 SYGVKD. CDR3 length: 14 residues. CDR3 residues: CAISESSGTYEQYF. The CDR3 DNA reads as TGTGCCATCAGTGAGTCAAGCGGAACCTACGAGCAGTACTTC.

The V gene is TRBV6-5, the J gene TRBJ2-2, with TRBD1 matching over 11 bases. The ends lost 7 bases at V and 7 bases at J; junction bases unmatched: 8. Germline V gives CDR1 MNHEY, CDR2 SVGAGI. The CDR3 is 15 residues long. This chain's CDR3 is CASMGDRGFGGELFF. The CDR3 nucleotides are TGTGCCAGCATGGGGGACAGGGGGTTCGGCGGGGAGCTGTTTTTT.

This clonotype turned up a few times. This chain joins TRBV29-1 and TRBJ2-5, with 12 bases identical to TRBD1. The V gene end was trimmed by 7 bases and the J gene end by 5 bases; junction bases not matched to a gene: 11. Germline CDR1 reads SQVTM; CDR2 reads ANQGSEA. The CDR3 totals 15 residues. The CDR3: CSAHPGQGAVETQYF. The CDR3 coding sequence is TGCAGCGCACATCCGGGACAGGGGGCCGTGGAGACCCAGTACTTC. The full variable domain, rest sourced from reference TRBV29-1 and TRBJ2-5, is SAVISQKPSRDICQRGTSLTIQCQVDSQVTMMFWYRQQPGQSLTLIATANQGSEATYESGFVIDKFPISRPNLTFSTLTVSNMSPEDSSIYLCSAHPGQGAVETQYFGPGTRLLVL.

This clonotype was found a few times. The gene calls are TRBV6-5 and TRBJ2-7; tentatively, D is TRBD2 (5 bases). Germline CDR1 and CDR2: MNHEY and SVGAGI. This CDR3 comprises 11 residues. V was cut by 4 bases and J by 6 bases, with 7 bases left in between. CDR3 sequence reads: CASSWAGEQYF. Here the CDR3 DNA reads TGTGCCAGCAGTTGGGCGGGCGAGCAGTACTTC.

The chain joins TRBV4-1 to TRBJ1-5; unclear D gene. The CDR3 is 15 residues long. CDR1 is MGHRA, CDR2 YSYEKL, per germline. V was clipped by 4 bases and J by 4 bases, with 14 bases between them. CDR3 nucleotides: TGCGCCAGCAGCCCCACGGACGGAACTAATCAGCCCCAGCATTTT. It specifies CASSPTDGTNQPQHF.

V gene TRBV4-3 combines with J gene TRBJ2-7; tentatively, D is TRBD2 (5 bases). This CDR3 is 15 amino acids long. V shed 0 bases and J shed 3 bases, with 12 bases lying between them. Germline CDR1 is LGHNA and CDR2 is YSLEER. The DNA of the CDR3 is TGCGCCAGCAGCCAAGATTGGGAGACCGTCTACGAGCAGTACTTC. This codes for CASSQDWETVYEQYF.

V gene TRBV20-1 combines with J gene TRBJ2-1, with 10 bases that match TRBD2. The CDR3 contains 15 residues. The V gene's germline CDR1 is DFQATT and CDR2 SNEGSKA (reference sequence). The V segment lost 6 bases and the J segment 3 bases; nucleotides outside the gene matches: 8. This CDR3 is CSATGLAEIYNEQFF. CDR3 sequence (DNA): TGCAGTGCAACAGGACTAGCGGAAATCTACAATGAGCAGTTCTTC.

The V gene is TRBV7-2, the J gene TRBJ2-5; tentative D call: TRBD2 (5 bases). Germline CDR1 SGHTA, CDR2 FQGNSA. The CDR3 runs to 14 residues. The V end lost 4 bases, the J end lost 8 bases, and 17 bases lay between the germline ends. The CDR3 region is CASSSAPTPGTQYF. The CDR3 DNA is TGTGCCAGCAGCTCAGCCCCAACGCCGGGAACCCAGTACTTC.

This rearrangement joins TRBV11-2 to TRBJ2-1, with D unclear. Germline loops: CDR1 SGHAT, CDR2 FQNNGV. The CDR3 extends over 17 amino acids. The V gene lost 1 base and the J gene lost 0 bases, with 13 bases spanning the gap. The CDR3 DNA follows: TGTGCCAGCAGCTTAGGAGAGGTCCCGCCCTCCTACAATGAGCAGTTCTTC. This gives the protein CASSLGEVPPSYNEQFF.

The sample holds a few counts of this clonotype. The chain has TRBV27 and TRBJ2-7; D is possibly TRBD1 (5 bases). Germline CDR1 reads MNHEY; CDR2 reads SMNVEV (reference sequence). The CDR3 is 14 amino acids. Trimming removed 0 bases from V and 2 bases from J, with 8 bases in between. The CDR3 spells CASSLSAGPYEQYF. The CDR3, as DNA: TGTGCCAGCAGTTTATCGGCAGGGCCCTACGAGCAGTACTTC.

This sequence joins TRBV20-1 and TRBJ1-1; possible D gene TRBD1, 5 bases. From germline, CDR1 is DFQATT and CDR2 SNEGSKA (reference sequence). The V end was cut by 1 base, the J end by 3 bases, with 9 bases between. CDR3 length equals 13 residues. CDR3 sequence reads: CSARGGWDTEAFF. The CDR3, as DNA: TGCAGTGCTAGAGGGGGGTGGGACACTGAAGCTTTCTTT.

CDR3 sequence: CSVEDPLANEKLFF. In nucleotides, the CDR3 is TGCAGCGTTGAGGACCCCTTAGCTAATGAAAAACTGTTTTTT. This sequence joins TRBV29-1 and TRBJ1-4; D not certain. The V gene's germline CDR1 is SQVTM and CDR2 ANQGSEA. V shed 3 bases and J shed 3 bases, with 11 bases lying between them. This CDR3 has 14 residues.

This clonotype turned up a few times. Written as DNA, the CDR3 is TGTGCCAGTTTCGGACAATCAGAGACCCAGTACTTC. This encodes CASFGQSETQYF. The chain joins TRBV6-5 to TRBJ2-5, with D perhaps TRBD1 (5 bases). CDR1 MNHEY and CDR2 SVGAGI come from the germline V gene. The V end lost 9 bases, the J end lost 4 bases, and 12 bases lay between the germline ends. CDR3 size: 12 residues.

This clonotype was counted at least ten times. The V call is TRBV6-2 or TRBV6-3, the J call TRBJ1-5, with D unresolved. Per germline, CDR1 MNHEY and CDR2 SVGEGT. V was trimmed by 5 bases and J by 5 bases, leaving 7 bases between them. This CDR3 has 12 residues. The CDR3 sequence: CASSRPDQPQHF. Written as DNA, the CDR3 is TGTGCCAGCAGTCGACCCGATCAGCCCCAGCATTTT.

This chain uses TRBV24-1 with TRBJ2-1, with 8 bases fitting TRBD2. Germline trimming cut 3 bases from V and 4 bases from J; bases unmatched to any gene: 10. This CDR3 has 17 amino acids. Germline CDR1 and CDR2: KGHDR and SFDVKD. The CDR3 is CATSDPLGGGIYNEQFF. In DNA form, the CDR3 reads TGTGCCACCAGTGATCCCTTGGGCGGGGGGATATACAATGAGCAGTTCTTC.

The chain has TRBV29-1 and TRBJ2-3; no firm D call. Trimming pared 8 bases from V and 2 bases from J, leaving 11 bases between. CDR1 and CDR2 from the germline V gene are SQVTM and ANQGSEA. CDR3 length: 12 residues. The CDR3 DNA sequence: TGCAGCTCTAACGGATACACAGATACGCAGTATTTT. Protein: CSSNGYTDTQYF.

V usage is TRBV20-1 and J usage is TRBJ2-3, with 7 bases aligning to TRBD1. The germline CDR1 and CDR2 sequences are DFQATT and SNEGSKA (reference sequence). This CDR3 contains 14 residues. With 2 bases clipped from V and 6 bases from J, the junction kept 8 bases outside the gene matches. The CDR3: CSARPGKGADTQYF. The CDR3 bases are TGCAGTGCTAGACCGGGAAAGGGGGCGGATACGCAGTATTTT.